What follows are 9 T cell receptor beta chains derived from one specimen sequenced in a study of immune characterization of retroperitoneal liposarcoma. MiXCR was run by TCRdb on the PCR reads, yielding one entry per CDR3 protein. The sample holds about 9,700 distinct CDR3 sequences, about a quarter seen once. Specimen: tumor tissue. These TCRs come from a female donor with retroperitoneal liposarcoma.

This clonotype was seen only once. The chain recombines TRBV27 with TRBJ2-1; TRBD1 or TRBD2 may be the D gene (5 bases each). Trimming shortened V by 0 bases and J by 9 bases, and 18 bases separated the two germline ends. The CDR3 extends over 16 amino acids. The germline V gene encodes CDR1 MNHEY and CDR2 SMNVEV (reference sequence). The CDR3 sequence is CASSLSDIGRGFEQFF. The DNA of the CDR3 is TGTGCCAGCAGTTTATCGGACATAGGACGGGGCTTTGAGCAGTTCTTC.

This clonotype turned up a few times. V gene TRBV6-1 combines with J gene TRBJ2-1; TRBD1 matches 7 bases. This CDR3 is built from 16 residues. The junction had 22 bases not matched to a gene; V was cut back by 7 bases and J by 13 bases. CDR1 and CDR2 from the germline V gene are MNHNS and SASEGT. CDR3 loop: CASTQPEETGKETQFF. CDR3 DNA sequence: TGTGCCAGCACCCAACCCGAAGAGACAGGGAAAGAGACCCAGTTCTTC.

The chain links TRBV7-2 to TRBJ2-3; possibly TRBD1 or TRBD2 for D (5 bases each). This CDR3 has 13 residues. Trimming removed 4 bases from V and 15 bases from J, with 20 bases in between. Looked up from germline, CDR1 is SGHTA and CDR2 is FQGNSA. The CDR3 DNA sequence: TGTGCCAGCAGCTCGAGGGACCCAGCTTACCCATATTTT. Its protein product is CASSSRDPAYPYF.

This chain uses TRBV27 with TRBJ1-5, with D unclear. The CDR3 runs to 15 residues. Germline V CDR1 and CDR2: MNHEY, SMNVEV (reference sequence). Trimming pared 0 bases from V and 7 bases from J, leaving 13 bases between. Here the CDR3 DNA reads TGTGCCAGCAGTTTATCAAGGAGGGCGGCACAGCCCCAGCATTTT. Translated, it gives CASSLSRRAAQPQHF.

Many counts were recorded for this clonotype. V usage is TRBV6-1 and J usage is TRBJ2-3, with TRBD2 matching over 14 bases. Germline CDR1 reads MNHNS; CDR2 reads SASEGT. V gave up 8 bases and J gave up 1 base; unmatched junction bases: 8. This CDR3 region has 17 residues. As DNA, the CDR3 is TGTGCCAGCTCCCGACTAGCGGGGGGGGGGGGCACAGATACGCAGTATTTT. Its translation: CASSRLAGGGGTDTQYF.

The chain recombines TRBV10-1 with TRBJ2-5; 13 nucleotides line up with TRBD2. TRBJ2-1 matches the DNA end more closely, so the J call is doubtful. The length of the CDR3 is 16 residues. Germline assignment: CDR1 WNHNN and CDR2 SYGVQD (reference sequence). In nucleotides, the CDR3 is TGCGCCAGCAGTGAGGGGACTAGCGGGGTACAAGAGACCCAGTTCTTC. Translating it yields CASSEGTSGVQETQFF.

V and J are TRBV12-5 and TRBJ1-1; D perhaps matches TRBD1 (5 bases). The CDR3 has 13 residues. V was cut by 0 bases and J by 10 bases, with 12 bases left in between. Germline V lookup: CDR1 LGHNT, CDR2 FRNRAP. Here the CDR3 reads CASGLVEARGAFF. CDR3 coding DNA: TGTGCTAGTGGTTTGGTAGAGGCTAGGGGAGCTTTCTTT.

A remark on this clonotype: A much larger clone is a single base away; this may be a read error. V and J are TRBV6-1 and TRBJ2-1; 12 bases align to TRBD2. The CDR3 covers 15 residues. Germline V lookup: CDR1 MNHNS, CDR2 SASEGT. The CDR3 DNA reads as TGTGCCCGCAGCCCGCTAGCGGGAGGGCTAGATGAGCAGTTCTTC. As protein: CARSPLAGGLDEQFF.

The CDR3 bases are TGTGCCAGCAAAGGGACCATCTCCTACAATGAGCAGTTCTTC. Protein sequence: CASKGTISYNEQFF. J is TRBJ2-1 and V is TRBV6-1, with D perhaps given as TRBD1 or TRBD2 (5 bases each). This CDR3 is 14 amino acids long. Germline CDR1 MNHNS, CDR2 SASEGT. Trimming removed 7 bases from V and 0 bases from J, with 10 bases in between.